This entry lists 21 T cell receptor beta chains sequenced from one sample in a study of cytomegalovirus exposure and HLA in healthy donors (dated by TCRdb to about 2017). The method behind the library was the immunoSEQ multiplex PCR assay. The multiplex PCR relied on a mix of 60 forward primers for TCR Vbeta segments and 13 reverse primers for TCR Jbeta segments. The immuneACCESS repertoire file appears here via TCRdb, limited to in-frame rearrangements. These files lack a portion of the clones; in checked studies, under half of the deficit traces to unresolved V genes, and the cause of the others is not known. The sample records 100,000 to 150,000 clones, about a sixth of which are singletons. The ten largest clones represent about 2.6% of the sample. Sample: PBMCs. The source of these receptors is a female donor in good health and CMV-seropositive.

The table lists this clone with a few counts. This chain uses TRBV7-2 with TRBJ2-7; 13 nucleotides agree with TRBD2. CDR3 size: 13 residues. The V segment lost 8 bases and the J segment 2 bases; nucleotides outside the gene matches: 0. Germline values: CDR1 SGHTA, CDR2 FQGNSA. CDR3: CASGTSGTYEQYF. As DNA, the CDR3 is TGTGCCAGCGGGACTAGCGGGACCTACGAGCAGTACTTC.

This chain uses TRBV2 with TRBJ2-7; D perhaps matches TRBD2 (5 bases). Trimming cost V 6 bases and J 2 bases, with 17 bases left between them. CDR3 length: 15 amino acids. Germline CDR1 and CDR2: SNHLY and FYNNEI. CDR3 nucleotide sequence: TGTGCCAGCAGCGAGGGAATGGAGTCCACCTACGAGCAGTACTTC. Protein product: CASSEGMESTYEQYF.

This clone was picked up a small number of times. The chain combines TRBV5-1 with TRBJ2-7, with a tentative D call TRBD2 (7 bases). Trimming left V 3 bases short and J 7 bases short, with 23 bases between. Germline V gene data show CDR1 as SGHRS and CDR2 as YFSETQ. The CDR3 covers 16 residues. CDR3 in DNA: TGCGCCAGCAGCTATACAAGGGGGGGCACTGGAGGGGAGCAGTACTTC. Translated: CASSYTRGGTGGEQYF.

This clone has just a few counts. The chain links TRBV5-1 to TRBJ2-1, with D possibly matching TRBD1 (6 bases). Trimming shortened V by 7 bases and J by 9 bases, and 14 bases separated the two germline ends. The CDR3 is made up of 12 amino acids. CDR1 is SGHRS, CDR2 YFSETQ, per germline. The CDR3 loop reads CASRVEGVEQFF. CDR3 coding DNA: TGCGCCAGCCGCGTTGAGGGGGTTGAGCAGTTCTTC.

The CDR3 sequence is CASEPQTLFGGYTF. Here the CDR3 DNA reads TGTGCCAGCGAGCCGCAAACACTATTTGGTGGCTACACCTTC. The chain uses TRBV4-2 and TRBJ1-2, with unresolved D. The CDR3 spans 14 residues. Germline loops: CDR1 LGHNA, CDR2 YNFKEQ. Trimming stripped 8 bases from V and 7 bases from J, with 20 bases between.

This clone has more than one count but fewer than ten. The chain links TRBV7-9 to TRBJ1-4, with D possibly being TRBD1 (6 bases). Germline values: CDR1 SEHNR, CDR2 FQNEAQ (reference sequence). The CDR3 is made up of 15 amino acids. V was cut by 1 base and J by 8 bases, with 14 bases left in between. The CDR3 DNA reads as TGTGCCAGCAGCTTAGTCCAACAGGGTTACGAAAAACTGTTTTTT. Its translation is CASSLVQQGYEKLFF.

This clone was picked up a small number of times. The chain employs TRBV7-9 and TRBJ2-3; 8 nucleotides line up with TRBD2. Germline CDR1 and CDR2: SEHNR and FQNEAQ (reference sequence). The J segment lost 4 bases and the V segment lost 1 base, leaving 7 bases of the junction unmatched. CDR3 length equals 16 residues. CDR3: CASSLGWGGRSDTQYF. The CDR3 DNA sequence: TGTGCCAGCAGCTTAGGGTGGGGCGGGAGGTCAGATACGCAGTATTTT.

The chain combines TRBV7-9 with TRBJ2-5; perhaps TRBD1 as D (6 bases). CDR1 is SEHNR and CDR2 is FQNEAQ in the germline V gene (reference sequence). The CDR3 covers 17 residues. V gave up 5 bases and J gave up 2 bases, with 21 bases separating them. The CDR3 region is CASSPQRAGVEQETQYF. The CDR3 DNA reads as TGTGCCAGCAGCCCCCAGCGTGCAGGGGTCGAACAAGAGACCCAGTACTTC.

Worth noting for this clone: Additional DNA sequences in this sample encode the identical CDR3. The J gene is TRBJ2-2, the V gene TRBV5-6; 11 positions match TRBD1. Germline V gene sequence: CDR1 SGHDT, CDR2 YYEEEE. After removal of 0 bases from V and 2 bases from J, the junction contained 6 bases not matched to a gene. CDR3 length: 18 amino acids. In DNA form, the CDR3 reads TGTGCCAGCAGCTTGGATTTCTGGACAGGGGGCAACACCGGGGAGCTGTTTTTT. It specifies CASSLDFWTGGNTGELFF.

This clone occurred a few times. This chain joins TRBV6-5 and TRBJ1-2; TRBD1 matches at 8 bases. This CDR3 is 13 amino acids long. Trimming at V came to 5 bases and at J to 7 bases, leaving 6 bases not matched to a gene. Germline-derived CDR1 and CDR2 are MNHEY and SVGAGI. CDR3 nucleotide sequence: TGTGCCAGCAGTCCCGACAGGGGTCTTGGCTACACCTTC. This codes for CASSPDRGLGYTF.

The CDR3 loop reads CASSRLWGESYNEQFF. The CDR3 nucleotides are TGCGCCAGCAGCCGACTGTGGGGGGAATCCTACAATGAGCAGTTCTTC. The chain combines TRBV4-1 with TRBJ2-1; the D gene is possibly TRBD2 (6 bases). This CDR3 contains 16 residues. V dropped 4 bases and J dropped 1 base, with 14 bases sitting between them. Germline CDR1 is MGHRA and CDR2 is YSYEKL.

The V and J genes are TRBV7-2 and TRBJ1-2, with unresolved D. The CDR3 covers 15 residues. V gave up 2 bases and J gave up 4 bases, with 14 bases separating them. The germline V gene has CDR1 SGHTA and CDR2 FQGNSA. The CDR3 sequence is CASSLTPRGGYGYTF. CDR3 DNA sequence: TGTGCCAGCAGCTTAACTCCTCGGGGAGGCTATGGCTACACCTTC.

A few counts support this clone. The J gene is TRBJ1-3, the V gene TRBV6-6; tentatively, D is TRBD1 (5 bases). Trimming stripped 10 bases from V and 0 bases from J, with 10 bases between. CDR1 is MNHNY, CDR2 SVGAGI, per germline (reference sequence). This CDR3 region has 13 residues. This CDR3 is CAIRTNSGNTIYF. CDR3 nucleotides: TGTGCCATCCGGACAAACTCTGGAAACACCATATATTTT.

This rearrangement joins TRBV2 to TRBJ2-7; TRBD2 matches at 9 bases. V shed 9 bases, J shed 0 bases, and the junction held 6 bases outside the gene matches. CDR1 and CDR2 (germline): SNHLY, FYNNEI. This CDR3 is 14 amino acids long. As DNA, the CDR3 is TGTGCCAGTTATCAGCGGGAGGTCTCCTACGAGCAGTACTTC. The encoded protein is CASYQREVSYEQYF.

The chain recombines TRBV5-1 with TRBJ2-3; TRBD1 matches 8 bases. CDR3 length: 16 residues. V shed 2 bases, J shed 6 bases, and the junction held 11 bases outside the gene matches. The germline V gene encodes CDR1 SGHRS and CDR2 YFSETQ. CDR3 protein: CASSFRTGQARDTQYF. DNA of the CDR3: TGCGCCAGCAGCTTTAGGACAGGGCAAGCGCGTGATACGCAGTATTTT.

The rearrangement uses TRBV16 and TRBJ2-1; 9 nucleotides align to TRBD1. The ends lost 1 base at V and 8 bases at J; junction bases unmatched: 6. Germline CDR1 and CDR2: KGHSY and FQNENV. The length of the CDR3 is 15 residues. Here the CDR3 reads CASSQFGTGRDEQFF. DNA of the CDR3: TGTGCCAGCAGCCAATTCGGGACAGGGAGGGATGAGCAGTTCTTC.

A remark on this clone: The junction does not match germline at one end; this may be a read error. CDR3 sequence reads: CASSQKQGGVF. The CDR3 bases are TGCGCCAGCAGCCAAAAACAGGGGGGGGTTTTT. The chain joins TRBV4-1 to TRBJ2-2; D might be TRBD1 (8 bases). The CDR3 loop spans 11 amino acids. Germline values: CDR1 MGHRA, CDR2 YSYEKL.

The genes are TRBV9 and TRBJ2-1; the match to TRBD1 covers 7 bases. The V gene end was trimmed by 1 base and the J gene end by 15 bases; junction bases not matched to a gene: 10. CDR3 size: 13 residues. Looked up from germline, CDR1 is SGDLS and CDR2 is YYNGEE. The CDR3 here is CASSVTKGARRFF. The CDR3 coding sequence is TGTGCCAGCAGCGTAACAAAGGGGGCCCGGCGGTTCTTC. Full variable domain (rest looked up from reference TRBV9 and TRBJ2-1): DSGVTQTPKHLITATGQRVTLRCSPRSGDLSVYWYQQSLDQGLQFLIQYYNGEERAKGNILERFSAQQFPDLHSELNLSSLELGDSALYFCASSVTKGARRFFGPGTRLTVL.

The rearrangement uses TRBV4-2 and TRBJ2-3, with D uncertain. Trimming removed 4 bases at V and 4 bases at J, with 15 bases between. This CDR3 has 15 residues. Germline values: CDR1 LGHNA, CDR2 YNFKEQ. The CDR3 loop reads CASSPISAQADTQYF. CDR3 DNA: TGTGCCAGCAGCCCGATATCAGCCCAGGCAGATACGCAGTATTTT.

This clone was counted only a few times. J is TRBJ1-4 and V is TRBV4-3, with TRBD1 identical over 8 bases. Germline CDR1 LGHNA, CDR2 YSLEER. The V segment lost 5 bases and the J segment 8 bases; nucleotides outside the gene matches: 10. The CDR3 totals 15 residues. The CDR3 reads CASSSRGGQAEKLFF. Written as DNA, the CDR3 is TGCGCCAGCAGCTCGCGAGGGGGACAGGCCGAAAAACTGTTTTTT.

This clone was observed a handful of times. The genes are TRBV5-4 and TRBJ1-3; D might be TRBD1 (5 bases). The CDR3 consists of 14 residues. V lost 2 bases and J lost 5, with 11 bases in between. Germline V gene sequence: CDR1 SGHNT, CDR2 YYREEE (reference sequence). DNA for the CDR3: TGTGCCAGCAGCTTTCCCGACAGTAGAAACACCATATATTTT. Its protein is CASSFPDSRNTIYF.